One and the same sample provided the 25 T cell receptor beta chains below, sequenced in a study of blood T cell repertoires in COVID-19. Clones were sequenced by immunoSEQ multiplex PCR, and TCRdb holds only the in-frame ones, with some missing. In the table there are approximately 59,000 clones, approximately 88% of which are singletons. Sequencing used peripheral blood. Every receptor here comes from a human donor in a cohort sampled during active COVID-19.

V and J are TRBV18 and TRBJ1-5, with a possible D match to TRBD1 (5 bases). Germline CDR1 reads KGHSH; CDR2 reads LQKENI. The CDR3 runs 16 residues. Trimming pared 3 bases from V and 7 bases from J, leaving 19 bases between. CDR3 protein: CASSPGGALAGQPQHF. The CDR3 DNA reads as TGTGCCAGCTCACCGGGAGGGGCATTAGCCGGCCAGCCCCAGCATTTT.

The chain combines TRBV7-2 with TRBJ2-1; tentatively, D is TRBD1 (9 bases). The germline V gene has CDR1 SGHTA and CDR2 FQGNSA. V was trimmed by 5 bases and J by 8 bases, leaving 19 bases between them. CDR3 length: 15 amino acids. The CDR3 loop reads CASSPRGDRAHEQFF. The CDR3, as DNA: TGTGCCAGCAGCCCGCGGGGGGACAGGGCCCATGAGCAGTTCTTC.

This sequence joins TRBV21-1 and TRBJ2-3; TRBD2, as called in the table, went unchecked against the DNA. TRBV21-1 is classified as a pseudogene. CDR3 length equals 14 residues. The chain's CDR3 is CASDPGGLTDTQYF. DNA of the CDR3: TGTGCCAGCGACCCCGGAGGGCTCACAGATACGCAGTATTTT.

This chain's CDR3 is CASGSDRGVYEQYF. CDR3 coding DNA: TGTGCTAGTGGATCGGACAGGGGAGTCTACGAGCAGTACTTC. V is TRBV12-5 and J is TRBJ2-7; the match to TRBD1 covers 9 bases. V was clipped by 6 bases and J by 3 bases; unmatched bases: 6. Per the germline V gene, CDR1 is LGHNT and CDR2 is FRNRAP. This CDR3 region has 14 residues.

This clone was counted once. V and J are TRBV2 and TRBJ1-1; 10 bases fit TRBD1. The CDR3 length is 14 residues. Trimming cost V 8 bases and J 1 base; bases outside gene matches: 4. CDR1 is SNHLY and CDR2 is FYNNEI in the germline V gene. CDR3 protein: CASARDRGNTEAFF. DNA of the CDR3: TGTGCCAGCGCTCGGGACAGGGGGAACACTGAAGCTTTCTTT.

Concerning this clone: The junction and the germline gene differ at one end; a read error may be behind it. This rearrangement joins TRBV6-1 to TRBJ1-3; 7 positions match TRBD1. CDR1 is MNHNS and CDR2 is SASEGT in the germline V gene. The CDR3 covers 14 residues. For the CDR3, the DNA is TGTGCCAGCAGCGAAGGGGGCGTAGGAAACACCATATATTTT. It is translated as CASSEGGVGNTIYF.

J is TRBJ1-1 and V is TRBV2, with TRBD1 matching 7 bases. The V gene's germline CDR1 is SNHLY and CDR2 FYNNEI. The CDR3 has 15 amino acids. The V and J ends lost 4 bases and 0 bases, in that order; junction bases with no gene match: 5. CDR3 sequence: CASSGTGVMNTEAFF. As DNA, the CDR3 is TGTGCCAGCAGTGGGACAGGCGTCATGAACACTGAAGCTTTCTTT.

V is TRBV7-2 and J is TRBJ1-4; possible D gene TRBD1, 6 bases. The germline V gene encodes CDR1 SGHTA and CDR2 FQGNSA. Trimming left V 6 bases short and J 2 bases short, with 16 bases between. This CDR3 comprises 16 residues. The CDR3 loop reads CASSQYRVVTNEKLFF. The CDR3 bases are TGTGCCAGCAGTCAATACAGGGTTGTGACTAATGAAAAACTGTTTTTT. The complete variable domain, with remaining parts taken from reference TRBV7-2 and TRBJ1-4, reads GAGVSQSPSNKVTEKGKDVELRCDPISGHTALYWYRQSLGQGLEFLIYFQGNSAPDKSGLPSDRFSAERTGGSVSTLTIQRTQQEDSAVYLCASSQYRVVTNEKLFFGSGTQLSVL.

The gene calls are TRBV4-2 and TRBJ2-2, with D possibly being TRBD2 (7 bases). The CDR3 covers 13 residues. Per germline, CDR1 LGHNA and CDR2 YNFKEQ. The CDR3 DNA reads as TGTGCTTCTAGGGGGGGCCTGACCGGGGAGCTGTTTTTT. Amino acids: CASRGGLTGELFF.

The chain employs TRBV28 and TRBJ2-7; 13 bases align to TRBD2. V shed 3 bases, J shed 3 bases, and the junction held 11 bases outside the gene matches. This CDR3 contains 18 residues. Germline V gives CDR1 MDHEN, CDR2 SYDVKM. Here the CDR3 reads CASSFPPTSGGLNYEQYF. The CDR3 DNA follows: TGTGCCAGCAGTTTTCCTCCGACTAGCGGGGGGCTTAACTACGAGCAGTACTTC.

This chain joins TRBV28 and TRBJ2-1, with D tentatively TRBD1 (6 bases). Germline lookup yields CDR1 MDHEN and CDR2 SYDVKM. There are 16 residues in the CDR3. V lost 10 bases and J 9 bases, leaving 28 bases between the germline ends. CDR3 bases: TGTGCCAACAGCCGACCGGACAGCCCTGCCTCAGGTGAGCAGTTCTTC. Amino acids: CANSRPDSPASGEQFF.

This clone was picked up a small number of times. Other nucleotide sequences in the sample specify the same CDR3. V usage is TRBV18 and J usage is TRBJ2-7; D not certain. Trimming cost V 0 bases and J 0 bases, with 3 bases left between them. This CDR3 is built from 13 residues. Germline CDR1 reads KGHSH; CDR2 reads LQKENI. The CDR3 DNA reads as TGTGCCAGCTCACCACCCAGCTCCTACGAGCAGTACTTC. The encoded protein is CASSPPSSYEQYF.

The CDR3 reads CASSSSGELGELFF. The CDR3 DNA reads as TGTGCCAGCTCATCCTCAGGGGAACTCGGGGAGCTGTTTTTT. This chain connects TRBV18 to TRBJ2-2; tentative D call: TRBD1 (6 bases). The V gene lost 5 bases and the J gene lost 7 bases, with 14 bases spanning the gap. Germline lookup yields CDR1 KGHSH and CDR2 LQKENI. The CDR3 length is 14 residues.

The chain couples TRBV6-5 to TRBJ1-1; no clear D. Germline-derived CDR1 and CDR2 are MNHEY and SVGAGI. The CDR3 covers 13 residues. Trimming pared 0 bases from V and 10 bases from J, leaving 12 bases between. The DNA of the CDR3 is TGTGCCAGCAGTTACTCGACTAGCAGCGGAGCTTTCTTT. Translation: CASSYSTSSGAFF.

CDR3 in DNA: TGTGCCAGCAGTTACTTCGGCCAAGCAGGAGAGACCCAGTACTTC. Translated: CASSYFGQAGETQYF. This chain uses TRBV6-5 with TRBJ2-5; D is ambiguous. CDR3 length: 15 residues. The germline V and J ends were trimmed by 1 base and 4 bases, with 13 bases remaining between them. CDR1 and CDR2 (germline): MNHEY, SVGAGI.

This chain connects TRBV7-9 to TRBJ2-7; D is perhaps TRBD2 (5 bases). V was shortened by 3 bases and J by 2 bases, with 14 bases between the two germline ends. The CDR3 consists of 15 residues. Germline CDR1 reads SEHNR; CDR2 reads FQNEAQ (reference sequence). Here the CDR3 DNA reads TGTGCCAGCAGCTTCCCTCGGGGTCCCACCTACGAGCAGTACTTC. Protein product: CASSFPRGPTYEQYF. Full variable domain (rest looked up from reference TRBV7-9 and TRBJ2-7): DTGVSQNPRHKITKRGQNVTFRCDPISEHNRLYWYRQTLGQGPEFLTYFQNEAQLEKSRLLSDRFSAERPKGSFSTLEIQRTEQGDSAMYLCASSFPRGPTYEQYFGPGTRLTVT.

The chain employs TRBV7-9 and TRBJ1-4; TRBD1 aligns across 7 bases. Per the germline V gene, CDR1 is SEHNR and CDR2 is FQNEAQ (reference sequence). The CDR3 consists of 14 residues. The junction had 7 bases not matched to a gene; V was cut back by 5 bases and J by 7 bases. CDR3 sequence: CASSPRQGAEKLFF. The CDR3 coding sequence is TGTGCCAGCAGCCCACGACAGGGTGCTGAAAAACTGTTTTTT.

The CDR3 loop is CASSVRGDETQYF. The CDR3 nucleotides are TGTGCCAGCAGCGTGCGCGGGGACGAGACCCAGTACTTC. The rearrangement links TRBV7-6 to TRBJ2-5; tentative D call: TRBD2 (6 bases). With 5 bases removed from V and 5 bases from J, the gap between germline ends came to 12 bases. In germline, CDR1 is SGHVS, CDR2 FNYEAQ. This CDR3 is 13 amino acids long.

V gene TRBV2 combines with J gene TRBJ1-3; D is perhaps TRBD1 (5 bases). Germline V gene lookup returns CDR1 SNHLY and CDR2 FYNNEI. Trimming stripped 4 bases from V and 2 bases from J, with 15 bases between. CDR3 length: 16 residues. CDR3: CASSVNRLTTGNTIYF. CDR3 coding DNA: TGTGCCAGCAGTGTAAACAGGCTAACTACTGGAAACACCATATATTTT.

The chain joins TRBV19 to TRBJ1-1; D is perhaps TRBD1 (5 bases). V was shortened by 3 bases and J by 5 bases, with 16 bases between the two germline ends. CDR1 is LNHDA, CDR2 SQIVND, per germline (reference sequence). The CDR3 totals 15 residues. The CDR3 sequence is CASSMIDGGITEAFF. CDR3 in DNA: TGTGCCAGTAGTATGATAGACGGGGGGATTACTGAAGCTTTCTTT.

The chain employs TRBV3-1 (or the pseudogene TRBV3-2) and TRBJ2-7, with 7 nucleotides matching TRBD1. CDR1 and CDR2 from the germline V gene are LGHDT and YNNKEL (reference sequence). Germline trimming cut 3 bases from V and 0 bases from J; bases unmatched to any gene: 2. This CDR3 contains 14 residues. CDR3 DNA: TGTGCCAGCAGCCAGGCAGGGGGCTCCTACGAGCAGTACTTC. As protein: CASSQAGGSYEQYF.

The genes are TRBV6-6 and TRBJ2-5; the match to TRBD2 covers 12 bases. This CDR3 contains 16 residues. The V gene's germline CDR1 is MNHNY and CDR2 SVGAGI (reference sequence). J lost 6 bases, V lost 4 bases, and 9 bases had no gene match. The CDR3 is CASSLRLAGVVKTQYF. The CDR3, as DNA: TGTGCCAGCAGTTTAAGACTAGCGGGGGTGGTAAAGACCCAGTACTTC.

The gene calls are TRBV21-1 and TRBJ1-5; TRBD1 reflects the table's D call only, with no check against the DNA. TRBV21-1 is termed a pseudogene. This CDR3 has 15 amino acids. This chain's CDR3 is CASSRARGNNQPQHF. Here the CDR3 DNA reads TGTGCCAGCAGCAGGGCCAGGGGTAACAATCAGCCCCAGCATTTT.

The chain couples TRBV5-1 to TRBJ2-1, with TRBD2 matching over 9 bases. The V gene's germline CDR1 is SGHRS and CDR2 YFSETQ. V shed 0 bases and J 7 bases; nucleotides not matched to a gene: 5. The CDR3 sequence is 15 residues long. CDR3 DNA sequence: TGCGCCAGCAGCTTGGTGCGGGGGGGGATGAATGAGCAGTTCTTC. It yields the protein CASSLVRGGMNEQFF.

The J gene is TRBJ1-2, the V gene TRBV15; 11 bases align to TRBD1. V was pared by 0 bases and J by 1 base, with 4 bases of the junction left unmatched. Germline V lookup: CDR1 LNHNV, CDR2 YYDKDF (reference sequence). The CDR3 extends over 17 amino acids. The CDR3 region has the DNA TGTGCCACCAGCAGAGACCCGGGGACAGGGGGTAACTATGGCTACACCTTC. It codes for CATSRDPGTGGNYGYTF.